Described below is a single TCR beta chain sequence and its context. The antigen remains undetermined. This specimen belongs to a study of shared clonotypes between healthy human individuals. Study-wide points: Clonotypes that were shared across a handful of donors made up 4.5% to 5% of naive CD4 clonotypes.

Deep-level running was used for the assay. Across several immunoSEQ plates, the genomic DNA of each subset was split evenly. How the authors handled the data: In the immunoSEQ data, sequences were junction-only and lacked quality scores, so filtering differed. Clones were read by immunoSEQ multiplex PCR, and TCRdb kept only the in-frame ones, dropping some. For V, J and clone size, that table is used; D and trimming come from the DNA. The sample has over 2 million clones, 85% to 95% seen once. The sequenced material came from naive CD4+ T cells sorted from blood. Subset: CD45RA+ positively selected. This receptor was identified in a man aged 18 to 29 in good health.

The CDR3 loop reads CASSPSAGGQETQYF. The CDR3, as DNA: TGTGCCAGCTCACCGTCAGCGGGGGGTCAAGAGACCCAGTACTTC. The V call is TRBV18, the J call TRBJ2-5, with TRBD2 identical over 9 bases. Germline lookup yields CDR1 KGHSH and CDR2 LQKENI. The V gene end was trimmed by 3 bases and the J gene end by 2 bases; junction bases not matched to a gene: 4. CDR3 size: 15 residues.